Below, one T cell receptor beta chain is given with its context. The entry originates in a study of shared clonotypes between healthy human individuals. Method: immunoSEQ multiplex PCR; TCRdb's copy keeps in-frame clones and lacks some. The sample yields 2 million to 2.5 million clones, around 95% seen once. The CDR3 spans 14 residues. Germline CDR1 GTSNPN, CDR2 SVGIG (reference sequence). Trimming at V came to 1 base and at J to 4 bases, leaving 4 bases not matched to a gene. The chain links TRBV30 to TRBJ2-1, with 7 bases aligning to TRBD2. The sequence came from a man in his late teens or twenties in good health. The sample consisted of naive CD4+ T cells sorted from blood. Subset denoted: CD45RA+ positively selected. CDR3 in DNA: TGTGCCTGGAGTGGGACTAGTTATTACAATGAGCAGTTCTTC. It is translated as CAWSGTSYYNEQFF.